The 17 T cell receptor beta chains below come from one sample, sequenced in a study of shared clonotypes between healthy human individuals. TCRdb's copy holds only in-frame clones and misses some; the assay was immunoSEQ multiplex PCR. The table shows 90,000 to 150,000 clones, with over 65% occurring only once. What was sequenced was memory CD8+ T cells sorted from blood. Subset specified: CD45RO+ cells pooled with CCR7-negative TemRA cells. These receptors originate from a woman aged 30 to 39 in good health.

There are a few counts of this clone. This same CDR3 is encoded by further DNA sequences in the sample. The chain uses TRBV29-1 and TRBJ2-1; no firm D call. Germline CDR1 and CDR2: SQVTM and ANQGSEA. V dropped 2 bases and J dropped 6 bases, with 5 bases sitting between them. The CDR3 loop spans 11 amino acids. The DNA of the CDR3 is TGCAGCGTTGAAAGGGTCAATGAGCAGTTCTTC. Translated: CSVERVNEQFF.

The chain links TRBV6-4 to TRBJ1-5; no clear D. Germline CDR1 and CDR2: MRHNA and SNTAGT. This CDR3 region has 13 residues. Trimming removed 4 bases from V and 8 bases from J, with 12 bases in between. CDR3 DNA sequence: TGTGCCAGCAGTGTGAATAATCAGGAGCCCCAGCATTTT. Translation gives CASSVNNQEPQHF.

The genes are TRBV4-2 and TRBJ2-7, with 11 positions matching TRBD2. The CDR3 is made up of 18 amino acids. CDR1 and CDR2 (germline): LGHNA, YNFKEQ. V dropped 0 bases and J dropped 0; count of bases not matched to a gene: 7. This CDR3 is CASSQERALAGGSYEQYF. CDR3 in DNA: TGTGCCAGCAGCCAAGAGAGGGCTCTAGCGGGAGGCTCCTACGAGCAGTACTTC.

The chain is built from TRBV4-1 and TRBJ1-2; the match to TRBD1 covers 8 bases. Germline trimming cut 5 bases from V and 6 bases from J; bases unmatched to any gene: 8. Looked up from germline, CDR1 is MGHRA and CDR2 is YSYEKL. The CDR3 is made up of 14 amino acids. The CDR3 protein is CASSYHRGINGYTF. For the CDR3, the DNA is TGCGCCAGCAGCTACCACAGGGGGATCAATGGCTACACCTTC.

CDR3 residues: CASSYSRIYEQYF. In nucleotides, the CDR3 is TGTGCCAGCAGTTACTCGAGAATCTACGAGCAGTACTTC. The J gene is TRBJ2-7, the V gene TRBV6-5, with D hard to call. V was pared by 0 bases and J by 3 bases, with 6 bases between. The CDR3 totals 13 residues. Per the germline V gene, CDR1 is MNHEY and CDR2 is SVGAGI.

The rearrangement links TRBV6-1 to TRBJ2-7; no reliable D call. Per germline, CDR1 MNHNS and CDR2 SASEGT. The CDR3 runs to 14 residues. Deletions cut 2 bases from V and 1 base from J, with 9 bases between. The CDR3 loop reads CASSEFELSYEQYF. The DNA for the CDR3 is TGTGCCAGCAGTGAATTCGAGCTTTCCTACGAGCAGTACTTC.

CDR3 in amino acids: CASSLHPGQGAPYEQYF. CDR3 nucleotide sequence: TGCGCCAGCAGCCTTCACCCCGGACAGGGCGCGCCCTACGAGCAGTACTTC. The rearrangement joins TRBV4-1 to TRBJ2-5, with 8 nucleotides matching TRBD1. The tail of the sequence fits TRBJ2-7 better, so the J call may be wrong. Germline V gene lookup returns CDR1 MGHRA and CDR2 YSYEKL. This CDR3 contains 17 residues.

The chain carries TRBV29-1 and TRBJ2-1; 7 bases are shared with TRBD2. Germline CDR1 and CDR2: SQVTM and ANQGSEA. V was pared by 6 bases and J by 0 bases, with 5 bases of the junction left unmatched. The CDR3 sequence is 14 residues long. CDR3 residues: CSVVRGSSYNEQFF. The CDR3 DNA reads TGCAGCGTCGTGCGCGGGAGCTCCTACAATGAGCAGTTCTTC.

The chain employs TRBV14 and TRBJ2-3, with 12 bases that match TRBD2. The CDR3 loop spans 18 amino acids. The V gene end was trimmed by 5 bases and the J gene end by 0 bases; junction bases not matched to a gene: 9. Germline V gene sequence: CDR1 SGHDN, CDR2 FVKESK. The CDR3 loop reads CASSFGLAGPPSTDTQYF. CDR3 nucleotides: TGTGCCAGCAGCTTTGGACTAGCGGGACCTCCGAGCACAGATACGCAGTATTTT.

The chain recombines TRBV10-3 with TRBJ1-2; D gene uncertain. The CDR3 is 13 amino acids. Trimming took 11 bases from V and 0 from J, leaving 13 bases between them. The germline CDR1 and CDR2 sequences are ENHRY and SYGVKD. CDR3: CAPTHIPNYGYTF. The CDR3 DNA reads as TGTGCCCCAACCCATATTCCTAACTATGGCTACACCTTC.

The chain has TRBV6-1 and TRBJ1-1, with D tentatively TRBD1 (6 bases). This CDR3 has 13 amino acids. The ends were cut back, 4 bases at V and 6 bases at J, with 12 bases in the middle. CDR1 and CDR2 (germline): MNHNS, SASEGT. CDR3 in amino acids: CASSVVQGPEAFF. CDR3 coding DNA: TGTGCCAGCAGTGTTGTCCAGGGGCCTGAAGCTTTCTTT.

This clone was detected only once. The V call is TRBV5-6, the J call TRBJ1-1; no clear D. Germline CDR1 SGHDT, CDR2 YYEEEE. This CDR3 has 14 amino acids. V was clipped by 4 bases and J by 1 base, with 11 bases between them. CDR3 DNA: TGTGCCAGCAGCGGTGCGGGTAAGAACACTGAAGCTTTCTTT. Translating it yields CASSGAGKNTEAFF.

This clone was seen just once. One end of the junction does not line up with germline, which may come from a read error. V usage is TRBV7-9 and J usage is TRBJ2-3; 9 bases line up with TRBD1. The CDR3 loop spans 17 amino acids. Germline CDR1 reads SEHNR; CDR2 reads FQNEAQ (reference sequence). Written as DNA, the CDR3 is TGTGCCAGCAGCTTAAGGACGGGACAGGGTTTCACAAATACGCAGTATTTT. Residues: CASSLRTGQGFTNTQYF.

The V gene is TRBV4-1, the J gene TRBJ2-1; unclear D gene. This CDR3 region has 16 residues. Germline V gene data show CDR1 as MGHRA and CDR2 as YSYEKL. V shed 0 bases and J shed 6 bases, with 15 bases lying between them. This chain's CDR3 is CASSQEGGLPINEQFF. The CDR3 region has the DNA TGCGCCAGCAGCCAAGAGGGCGGCCTCCCCATCAATGAGCAGTTCTTC.

The chain uses TRBV2 and TRBJ2-2; tentatively, D is TRBD1 (5 bases). Per germline, CDR1 SNHLY and CDR2 FYNNEI. Trimming removed 3 bases at V and 6 bases at J, with 8 bases between. This CDR3 is 13 amino acids long. This CDR3 reads CASSEAGSGELFF. The CDR3 nucleotides read TGTGCCAGCAGTGAGGCAGGGTCCGGGGAGCTGTTTTTT.

A few counts support this clone. V is TRBV7-6 and J is TRBJ2-1; 8 bases fit TRBD2. This CDR3 is built from 18 residues. V trimming: 0 bases; J trimming: 2 bases; junction bases outside the gene matches: 9. Germline lookup yields CDR1 SGHVS and CDR2 FNYEAQ. The CDR3 DNA sequence: TGTGCCAGCAGCTTAGCCTCGCTACTAGCGGATACCTACAATGAGCAGTTCTTC. Encoded protein: CASSLASLLADTYNEQFF. Based on the CDR3 plus reference TRBV7-6 and TRBJ2-1, the full variable domain is GAGVSQSPRYKVTKRGQDVALRCDPISGHVSLYWYRQALGQGPEFLTYFNYEAQQDKSGLPNDRFSAERPEGSISTLTIQRTEQRDSAMYRCASSLASLLADTYNEQFFGPGTRLTVL.

This clone was seen more than once but under ten times. One base away lies a much larger clone, so this may be a sequencing read error. This CDR3 is also generated by other DNA sequences in the sample. This chain links TRBV15 with TRBJ2-3, with 11 bases identical to TRBD1. The CDR3 contains 15 residues. V was clipped by 1 base and J by 4 bases; unmatched bases: 1. Germline assignment: CDR1 LNHNV and CDR2 YYDKDF (reference sequence). The CDR3, as DNA: TGTGCCACCAGCAGAGGGACAGGGGGCGCAGATACGCAGTATTTT. This encodes CATSRGTGGADTQYF.